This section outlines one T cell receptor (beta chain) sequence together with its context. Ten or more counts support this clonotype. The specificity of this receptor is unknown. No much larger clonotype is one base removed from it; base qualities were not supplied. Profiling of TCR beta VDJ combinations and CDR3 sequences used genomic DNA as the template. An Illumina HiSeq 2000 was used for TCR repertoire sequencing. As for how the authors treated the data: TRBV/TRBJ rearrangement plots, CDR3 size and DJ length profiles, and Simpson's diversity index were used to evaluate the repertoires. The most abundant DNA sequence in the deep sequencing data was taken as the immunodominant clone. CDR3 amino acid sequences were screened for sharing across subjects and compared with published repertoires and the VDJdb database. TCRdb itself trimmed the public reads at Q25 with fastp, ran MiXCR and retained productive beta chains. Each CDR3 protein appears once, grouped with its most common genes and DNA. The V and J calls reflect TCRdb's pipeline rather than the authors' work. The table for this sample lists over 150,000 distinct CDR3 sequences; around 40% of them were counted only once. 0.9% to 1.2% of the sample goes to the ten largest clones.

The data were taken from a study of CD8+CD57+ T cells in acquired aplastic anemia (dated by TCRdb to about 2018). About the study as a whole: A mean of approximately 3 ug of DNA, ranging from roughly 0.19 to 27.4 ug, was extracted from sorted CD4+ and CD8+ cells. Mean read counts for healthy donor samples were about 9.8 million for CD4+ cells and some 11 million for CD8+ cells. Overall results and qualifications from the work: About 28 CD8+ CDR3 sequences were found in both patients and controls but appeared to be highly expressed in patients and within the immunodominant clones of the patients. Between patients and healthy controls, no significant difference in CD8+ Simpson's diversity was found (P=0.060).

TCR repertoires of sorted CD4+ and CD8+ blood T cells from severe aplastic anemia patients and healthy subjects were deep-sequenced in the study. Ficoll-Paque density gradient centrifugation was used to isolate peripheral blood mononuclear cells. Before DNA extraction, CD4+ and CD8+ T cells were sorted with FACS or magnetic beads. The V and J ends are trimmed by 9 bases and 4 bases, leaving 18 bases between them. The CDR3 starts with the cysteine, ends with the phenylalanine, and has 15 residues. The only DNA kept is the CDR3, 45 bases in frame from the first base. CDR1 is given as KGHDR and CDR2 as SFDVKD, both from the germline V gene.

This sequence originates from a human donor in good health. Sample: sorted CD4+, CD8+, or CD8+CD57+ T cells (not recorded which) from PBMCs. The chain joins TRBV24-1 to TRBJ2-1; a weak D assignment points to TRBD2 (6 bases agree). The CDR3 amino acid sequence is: CATDLGGSGYNEQFF. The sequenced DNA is TGTGCCACCGACCTGGGGGGTAGCGGATACAATGAGCAGTTCTTC.